This TCR beta chain was sequenced during a study of CD8 T cells in ankylosing spondylitis (dated by TCRdb to the late 2010s). Broadly, across the study: To find TCR variants linked to disease, the study profiled T cell receptor beta repertoires in ankylosing spondylitis patients and healthy donors. In total, the full study cohort was made up of 85 to 140 healthy donors and 25 to 30 ankylosing spondylitis patients. Samples of peripheral blood were taken, and for ankylosing spondylitis patients, synovial fluid was collected as well. Points the paper makes about the study in general: According to the report, matched synovial fluid samples from ankylosing spondylitis patients were significantly enriched for the disease-linked clones. In peripheral blood, the disease-linked clones were found at relatively low frequencies and had a CD8+ phenotype. Blood from ankylosing spondylitis patients appeared to be characterized by a TCR beta motif composed of several highly homologous amino acid variants. Some of the motif variants had been reported before in the synovial fluid and blood of reactive arthritis patients, a finding that suggests common disease-initiation mechanisms.

This clonotype was counted only a few times. What antigen it recognizes has not been identified. Qualities for individual bases were not recorded, and no much larger clone is one base off. The sample was run on an Illumina HiSeq 2500. TCR beta libraries were prepared by quantitative 5'-RACE with molecular barcodes. Turning to the authors' computational methods: A new computational method, built on a probabilistic model of VDJ rearrangement, was used to identify disease-linked TCR variants. TCRdb reprocessing: public reads trimmed at Q25 with fastp, clones called with MiXCR, in-frame beta chains kept. A single entry per CDR3 protein holds the most common genes and DNA from its merged rows. The V and J calls shown here were made by TCRdb, not taken from the authors' results. Within this sample are around 300,000 distinct CDR3 sequences, with around 10% of them counted one time only. The ten largest clones add up to more than 7% of the sample.

The germline V gene supplies CDR1 MDHEN and CDR2 SYDVKM. Counted from cysteine to phenylalanine, this CDR3 has 15 amino acids. Only the CDR3 DNA is retained, 45 bases long and in frame from the first base. Trimming takes 4 bases from V and 10 bases from J, and the germline ends sit 17 bases apart. The clonotype originates from a female donor with ankylosing spondylitis or in good health (not recorded which). Sequencing was performed on blood, either unsorted or a sorted T cell fraction (not recorded which). The rearranged segments are TRBV28 and TRBJ1-6, with TRBD1 perhaps the D gene, on 5 matching bases. The DNA sequence is as follows: TGTGCCAGCAGTTCCCCCGCTGGTGGGGCGTCACCCCTCCACTTT. This is translated as CASSSPAGGASPLHF.